This TCR beta chain was found in a study of T cell responses to AZD1222 COVID-19 vaccine. Whole-study results and caveats: Reports indicate that nearly half of spike-specific TCRs are directed at unmutated variant regions. Vaccine-associated CD4 TCRs ranged over spike, dominating at 160-218 and 743-854.

The assay was immunoSEQ multiplex PCR, and TCRdb's table has in-frame clones only and misses some. The sample holds approximately 180,000 clones; more than 80% are singletons and the top ten take 3.5% to 4%. This clone was detected only once. Antigen specificity is unknown. The sample in question was peripheral blood, obtained 28 days after the second dose of the MenACWY control vaccine. The clonotype originates from an adult who received the MenACWY meningococcal vaccine as a control.

Here the CDR3 DNA reads TGTGCCAGCGTCCCTAGCGGGACCTACAATGAGCAGTTCTTC. It codes for CASVPSGTYNEQFF. The chain is built from TRBV6-5 and TRBJ2-1, with TRBD2 identical over 9 bases. J was trimmed by 2 bases and V by 8 bases; bases with no gene match: 4. Germline CDR1 reads MNHEY; CDR2 reads SVGAGI. CDR3 length: 14 amino acids.